One and the same sample provided the 8 T cell receptor beta chains below, sequenced in a study of cytomegalovirus exposure and HLA in healthy donors. 13 Jbeta primers and 60 Vbeta primers were used for the PCR. TCRdb keeps only in-frame clones here, not all; method: immunoSEQ multiplex PCR. The sample contains 120,000 or so clones, 70% to 85% of which appear only once. Sequencing input: PBMCs. The receptors stem from a man aged 18 to 30 in good health and CMV-seronegative.

There are a few counts of this clone. The V call is TRBV4-2, the J call TRBJ2-3, with 8 bases aligning to TRBD2. The length of the CDR3 is 16 residues. With V trimmed by 0 bases and J by 1 base, 3 bases remained unmatched. Germline V CDR1 and CDR2: LGHNA, YNFKEQ. As DNA, the CDR3 is TGTGCCAGCAGCCAAGATCACGGGGGGGGCACAGATACGCAGTATTTT. Protein product: CASSQDHGGGTDTQYF.

The chain links TRBV14 to TRBJ2-3; D is unresolved. This CDR3 is built from 11 residues. Deletions cut 4 bases from V and 6 bases from J, with 5 bases between. Germline loops: CDR1 SGHDN, CDR2 FVKESK. The CDR3 loop is CASSLRDTQYF. The CDR3 nucleotides read TGTGCCAGCAGCCTCCGGGATACGCAGTATTTT.

This chain joins TRBV29-1 and TRBJ2-3; TRBD1 aligns across 7 bases. Losses at the gene ends were 6 bases for V and 2 bases for J; bases not matched to a gene: 5. The CDR3 covers 13 residues. Germline V CDR1 and CDR2: SQVTM, ANQGSEA. CDR3 loop: CSVGQSITDTQYF. The CDR3 coding sequence is TGCAGCGTGGGACAGTCGATCACAGATACGCAGTATTTT.

J is TRBJ1-6 and V is TRBV5-1; 9 bases line up with TRBD1. CDR3 length: 15 residues. V shed 4 bases, J shed 14 bases, and the junction held 13 bases outside the gene matches. CDR1 and CDR2 (germline): SGHRS, YFSETQ. The CDR3, as DNA: TGCGCCAGCAGCATGGAGACAGGGGGAAAGGAGTCCCTCCACTTT. Protein product: CASSMETGGKESLHF. The full variable domain, its missing parts supplied by reference TRBV5-1 and TRBJ1-6, is KAGVTQTPRYLIKTRGQQVTLSCSPISGHRSVSWYQQTPGQGLQFLFEYFSETQRNKGNFPGRFSGRQFSNSRSEMNVSTLELGDSALYLCASSMETGGKESLHFGNGTRLTVT.

The table lists this clone with a count of one. The same CDR3 arises from other DNA sequences in this sample as well. The chain combines TRBV5-4 with TRBJ2-1, with 8 bases aligning to TRBD2. V lost 1 base, J lost 7 bases, and 1 base stayed unmatched. The germline gives CDR1 SGHNT, CDR2 YYREEE (reference sequence). This CDR3 is 13 amino acids long. In DNA, the CDR3 is TGTGCCAGCAGCTTGCGGGAGGGGAATGAGCAGTTCTTC. Its translation is CASSLREGNEQFF.

This clone appeared a few times. The rearrangement joins TRBV2 to TRBJ1-6; 9 bases are a match to TRBD1. CDR3 length equals 14 residues. V dropped 5 bases and J dropped 10; count of bases not matched to a gene: 6. Germline V gene sequence: CDR1 SNHLY, CDR2 FYNNEI. Written as DNA, the CDR3 is TGTGCCAGCAGTCCCGGACAGGGGAGGTCACCCCTCCACTTT. Translation gives CASSPGQGRSPLHF.

There are a few counts of this clone. The J gene is TRBJ2-1, the V gene TRBV11-3; 7 bases line up with TRBD2. V lost 5 bases, J lost 7 bases, and 8 bases stayed unmatched. There are 14 residues in the CDR3. Germline CDR1 is SGHNT and CDR2 is YENEEA. Written as DNA, the CDR3 is TGTGCCAGCAGCCCCGGGGGGAGTTTGAATGAGCAGTTCTTC. It is translated as CASSPGGSLNEQFF.

This chain uses TRBV27 with TRBJ2-1; D not certain. There are 14 residues in the CDR3. V was pared by 5 bases and J by 9 bases, with 17 bases between. Germline CDR1 reads MNHEY; CDR2 reads SMNVEV (reference sequence). Here the CDR3 DNA reads TGTGCCAGCAGTCCCCTAGAAGCGAGGCCTGAGCAGTTCTTC. Its protein is CASSPLEARPEQFF.